The clone carrying this T cell receptor (beta chain) has more than one count but fewer than ten. Antigen specificity is unknown. Germline V gene lookup returns CDR1 MDHEN and CDR2 SYDVKM. This CDR3 is 14 amino acids long. Losses at the gene ends were 3 bases for V and 3 bases for J; bases not matched to a gene: 4. The study reverse transcribed the entire isolated RNA, so it sequenced expressed TCRB transcripts. Produced via immunoSEQ multiplex PCR; TCRdb's table is partial and in-frame only. The profile shows some 330,000 clones, around 10% of them singletons. The record originates from a study of beta chain features in type 1 diabetes. Study results and limitations: Type 1 diabetes patients showed fewer insertions and more deletions at VDJ junctions.

The receptor was derived from a woman between 25 and 40 years old in good health. Sample: naive CD4+ T cells from blood. The chain recombines TRBV28 with TRBJ1-2; the match to TRBD1 covers 7 bases. Here the CDR3 DNA reads TGTGCCAGCAGTTTCGACAGGGTGGACTATGGCTACACCTTC. Its translation is CASSFDRVDYGYTF.